This T cell receptor beta chain was retrieved from a study of T-cell reconstitution after alpha-beta-depleted transplantation in children. Preparing the TCRbeta library involved the use of unique molecular identifiers. TCRdb re-called the PCR reads with MiXCR, one entry per CDR3 protein. The sample records 250,000 to 350,000 distinct CDR3 sequences, about 10% being singletons. Sample: PBMCs from the stem cell graft donor, taken from the stem cell graft. The clonotype originates from a human donor who donated a stem cell graft to a child with SCID.

DNA for the CDR3: TGCGCCAGGAGCTCCCGGTTGAACACCGGGGTGCTGCTTTTT. This codes for CARSSRLNTGVLLF. The chain combines TRBV12-1 with TRBJ2-2; the DNA was not used to check the table's D call, TRBD1. TRBV12-1 is recorded as a pseudogene. This CDR3 has 14 residues.